These 21 T cell receptor beta chains originate from one sample sequenced in a study of cytomegalovirus exposure and HLA in healthy donors. PCR used 60 Vbeta primers and 13 Jbeta primers. Libraries were prepared by immunoSEQ multiplex PCR; TCRdb keeps only in-frame clonotypes and omits some of them. The sample contains around 120,000 clones, about 80% of which appear only once. The sample taken for sequencing was PBMCs. These receptors came from a girl aged 2-15 years in good health and CMV-seronegative.

The rearrangement uses TRBV7-9 and TRBJ2-5, with TRBD2 matching 13 bases. The CDR3 sequence is 17 residues long. Trimming removed 5 bases from V and 5 bases from J; junction bases left unmatched: 11. The germline V gene has CDR1 SEHNR and CDR2 FQNEAQ (reference sequence). The CDR3 region is CASSPPRLAGGEETQYF. The CDR3, as DNA: TGTGCCAGCAGCCCTCCCCGACTAGCGGGGGGTGAGGAGACCCAGTACTTC.

J is TRBJ2-1 and V is TRBV7-9, with 9 bases aligning to TRBD2. The junction had 9 bases not matched to a gene; V was cut back by 1 base and J by 5 bases. The CDR3 has 17 residues. Germline V gene lookup returns CDR1 SEHNR and CDR2 FQNEAQ (reference sequence). The CDR3 reads CASSLVGAGGGHNEQFF. CDR3 sequence (DNA): TGTGCCAGCAGCTTAGTAGGAGCGGGGGGAGGACACAATGAGCAGTTCTTC.

The chain employs TRBV11-2 and TRBJ1-1, with D hard to call. The CDR3 contains 14 residues. Germline CDR1 is SGHAT and CDR2 is FQNNGV. Trimming pared 0 bases from V and 6 bases from J, leaving 11 bases between. The chain's CDR3 is CASSLEWSAAEAFF. DNA of the CDR3: TGTGCCAGCAGCTTAGAGTGGTCCGCAGCTGAAGCTTTCTTT.

In this sample, this clone turned up a few times. The chain couples TRBV6-6 to TRBJ2-1, with D hard to call. Trimming removed 0 bases from V and 11 bases from J, with 11 bases in between. Germline V gene lookup returns CDR1 MNHNY and CDR2 SVGAGI (reference sequence). The CDR3 contains 13 residues. The CDR3 nucleotides are TGTGCCAGCAGTTACTCGGCGACTTACAAGCAGTTCTTC. Protein: CASSYSATYKQFF.

The chain joins TRBV27 to TRBJ1-2; TRBD1 matches at 11 bases. This CDR3 has 15 residues. The germline CDR1 and CDR2 sequences are MNHEY and SMNVEV (reference sequence). The V segment lost 3 bases and the J segment 4 bases; nucleotides outside the gene matches: 4. The CDR3 region is CASSFGGTGGYGYTF. The CDR3 nucleotides read TGTGCCAGCAGTTTTGGTGGGACAGGGGGCTATGGCTACACCTTC.

V and J are TRBV5-1 and TRBJ2-2, with 9 nucleotides matching TRBD2. Losses at the gene ends were 4 bases for V and 6 bases for J; bases not matched to a gene: 7. CDR3 length: 15 amino acids. CDR1 and CDR2 from the germline V gene are SGHRS and YFSETQ. CDR3 sequence (DNA): TGCGCCAGCAGCCTAGCGGGGTATGGCCCCGGGGAGCTGTTTTTT. Translating gives CASSLAGYGPGELFF.

The chain uses TRBV11-3 and TRBJ2-7, with D maybe TRBD2 (7 bases). In germline, CDR1 is SGHNT, CDR2 YENEEA. Trimming shortened V by 5 bases and J by 2 bases, and 10 bases separated the two germline ends. The CDR3 spans 13 residues. This CDR3 reads CASSGGGAYEQYF. DNA for the CDR3: TGTGCCAGCAGCGGAGGGGGGGCCTACGAGCAGTACTTC.

The chain uses TRBV25-1 and TRBJ2-1, with TRBD1 identical over 7 bases. The germline CDR1 and CDR2 sequences are MGHDK and SYGVNS. J lost 0 bases, V lost 6 bases, and 2 bases had no gene match. CDR3 size: 14 residues. The CDR3 DNA sequence: TGTGCCAGCAGGGGGACAGACTCCTACAATGAGCAGTTCTTC. This gives the protein CASRGTDSYNEQFF.

This clone was seen a single time. The chain recombines TRBV5-1 with TRBJ2-1; D is possibly TRBD2 (5 bases). Trimming left V 0 bases short and J 7 bases short, with 20 bases between. CDR1 is SGHRS and CDR2 is YFSETQ in the germline V gene. CDR3 size: 17 residues. CDR3 sequence (DNA): TGCGCCAGCAGCTTGGGCATAGCGCCCGGTCTTATAAATGAGCAGTTCTTC. Amino acids: CASSLGIAPGLINEQFF. The full variable domain, with the rest looked up from reference TRBV5-1 and TRBJ2-1, is KAGVTQTPRYLIKTRGQQVTLSCSPISGHRSVSWYQQTPGQGLQFLFEYFSETQRNKGNFPGRFSGRQFSNSRSEMNVSTLELGDSALYLCASSLGIAPGLINEQFFGPGTRLTVL.

The CDR3 loop reads CASRRTGGTNQPQHF. The CDR3 region has the DNA TGCGCCAGCAGGAGGACAGGGGGCACCAATCAGCCCCAGCATTTT. The V gene is TRBV5-1, the J gene TRBJ1-5; 11 nucleotides agree with TRBD1. Trimming at V came to 5 bases and at J to 3 bases, leaving 4 bases not matched to a gene. CDR1 SGHRS and CDR2 YFSETQ come from the germline V gene. The CDR3 covers 15 residues.

The chain is built from TRBV5-8 and TRBJ1-5; D gene unclear. The CDR3 consists of 14 residues. The germline CDR1 and CDR2 sequences are SGHTS and YDEGEE. Trimming removed 1 base from V and 2 bases from J, with 7 bases in between. In DNA form, the CDR3 reads TGTGCCAGCAGCTTGTTATATGGCAATCAGCCCCAGCATTTT. It translates to CASSLLYGNQPQHF.

This chain uses TRBV29-1 with TRBJ1-2, with 7 bases matching TRBD1. CDR3 length: 14 amino acids. V shed 0 bases, J shed 5 bases, and the junction held 6 bases outside the gene matches. In germline, CDR1 is SQVTM, CDR2 ANQGSEA. The CDR3 DNA is TGCAGCGTTGAAGAAATACAGGGGATATATGGCTACACCTTC. It encodes CSVEEIQGIYGYTF.

The chain is built from TRBV6-4 and TRBJ2-3, with D possibly matching TRBD2 (7 bases). The CDR3 runs 15 residues. The V end was cut by 4 bases, the J end by 2 bases, with 13 bases between. Germline-derived CDR1 and CDR2 are MRHNA and SNTAGT. CDR3 bases: TGTGCCAGCAGTGCCGCGGGGGCCAACACAGATACGCAGTATTTT. Translation: CASSAAGANTDTQYF.

The chain uses TRBV5-5 and TRBJ1-1, with 8 bases identical to TRBD1. Germline assignment: CDR1 SGHKS and CDR2 YYEKEE (reference sequence). This CDR3 region has 15 residues. The V gene end was trimmed by 3 bases and the J gene end by 4 bases; junction bases not matched to a gene: 8. The CDR3: CASSSEQGVFTEAFF. Written as DNA, the CDR3 is TGTGCCAGCAGCTCCGAACAGGGGGTATTCACTGAAGCTTTCTTT.

This chain links TRBV5-1 with TRBJ2-1; 7 bases map to TRBD1. Germline CDR1 reads SGHRS; CDR2 reads YFSETQ. J gave up 8 bases and V 4 bases, and 15 bases lay outside the gene matches. The CDR3 is 16 residues long. The CDR3 coding sequence is TGCGCCAGCAGCGGGAACAGGGGTACATGGGTTGATGAGCAGTTCTTC. This codes for CASSGNRGTWVDEQFF.

The chain couples TRBV11-2 to TRBJ1-2; D gene ambiguous. Germline CDR1 and CDR2: SGHAT and FQNNGV. The V and J ends lost 0 bases and 5 bases respectively, with 7 bases between them. The CDR3 extends over 13 amino acids. CDR3 coding DNA: TGTGCCAGCAGCTTAGATGCTACGTATGGCTACACCTTC. Translated: CASSLDATYGYTF.

There are a few counts of this clone. The J gene is TRBJ1-1, the V gene TRBV9; a weak D match, TRBD1 (6 bases). Germline loops: CDR1 SGDLS, CDR2 YYNGEE. V was cut by 3 bases and J by 3 bases, with 21 bases left in between. The CDR3 has 17 residues. CDR3 DNA sequence: TGTGCCAGCAGCGAGGCAGCAATACTAGGGGGGGACACTGAAGCTTTCTTT. This translates into CASSEAAILGGDTEAFF. Full variable domain (rest looked up from reference TRBV9 and TRBJ1-1): DSGVTQTPKHLITATGQRVTLRCSPRSGDLSVYWYQQSLDQGLQFLIQYYNGEERAKGNILERFSAQQFPDLHSELNLSSLELGDSALYFCASSEAAILGGDTEAFFGQGTRLTVV.

The chain employs TRBV30 and TRBJ2-5; TRBD2 is a possible D gene (6 bases). The J call is in doubt because the DNA end fits TRBJ2-7 better. The germline CDR1 and CDR2 sequences are GTSNPN and SVGIG (reference sequence). The CDR3 extends over 14 amino acids. The CDR3 region has the DNA TGTGCCTGGAGTTTTTACGGGGGACGGTACGAGCAGTACTTC. It encodes CAWSFYGGRYEQYF.

V and J are TRBV7-2 and TRBJ2-7, with 8 bases matching TRBD1. J was trimmed by 0 bases and V by 5 bases; bases with no gene match: 6. Looked up from germline, CDR1 is SGHTA and CDR2 is FQGNSA. This CDR3 has 15 amino acids. The CDR3 loop is CASSATGGASYEQYF. The CDR3 coding sequence is TGTGCCAGCAGCGCCACAGGGGGAGCCTCCTACGAGCAGTACTTC.

This chain uses TRBV5-1 with TRBJ2-7; maybe TRBD1 (6 bases). The CDR3 consists of 13 residues. Germline V CDR1 and CDR2: SGHRS, YFSETQ. V lost 4 bases, J lost 2 bases, and 10 bases lay in between. The CDR3 nucleotides are TGCGCCAGCAGCCCGGCAGGGGCCTACGAGCAGTACTTC. This encodes CASSPAGAYEQYF.

A single count supports this clone. The chain combines TRBV11-1 with TRBJ2-1; tentatively, D is TRBD2 (7 bases). The V end was cut by 5 bases, the J end by 15 bases, with 23 bases between. Germline assignment: CDR1 SGHAT and CDR2 FQDESV (reference sequence). This CDR3 is built from 14 residues. CDR3 sequence: CASSPPGAGANRFF. DNA for the CDR3: TGTGCCAGCAGCCCCCCAGGGGCGGGGGCTAATCGGTTCTTC.